One sample yielded the 2 T cell receptor beta chains listed below, sequenced in a study of T cell responses to AZD1222 COVID-19 vaccine. TCRdb keeps only in-frame clones here, not all; method: immunoSEQ multiplex PCR. The table includes 150,000 to 200,000 clones, approximately 94% detected once. The specimen comprised peripheral blood, sampled on day 0 of AZD1222 vaccination. All receptors derive from an adult in good health.

This rearrangement joins TRBV28 to TRBJ2-7; 8 nucleotides align to TRBD1. The germline V gene has CDR1 MDHEN and CDR2 SYDVKM. CDR3 length equals 17 residues. V was pared by 5 bases and J by 0 bases, with 12 bases of the junction left unmatched. In DNA, the CDR3 is TGTGCCAGCAGTCTCCCTAAACAGGGGGTCAGCTCCTACGAGCAGTACTTC. Protein sequence: CASSLPKQGVSSYEQYF.

The rearrangement uses TRBV19 and TRBJ1-1; D is possibly TRBD1 (6 bases). The CDR3 extends over 12 amino acids. Per germline, CDR1 LNHDA and CDR2 SQIVND (reference sequence). V lost 2 bases and J lost 10, with 11 bases in between. CDR3 nucleotide sequence: TGTGCCAGTAGTATATCTGCCAGGGGAGCTTTCTTT. Translated, it gives CASSISARGAFF.